These 30 T cell receptor beta chains originate from one sample sequenced in a study of blood T cells in healthy people across ages. Primers used in a second PCR of about 7 to 12 cycles were a sample-barcoded 5' primer and a J-beta primer mix. TCRdb recomputed calls from the 5' RACE reads with MiXCR, one row per CDR3 protein. The data show roughly 2 million distinct CDR3 sequences, roughly 49% seen once. The sequenced sample consisted of blood. The origin of the receptors is a middle-aged woman in good health.

As regards this clonotype: One end of the junction fails to match germline, which may point to a read error. The genes are TRBV12-3 or TRBV12-4 and TRBJ2-4; 9 bases agree with TRBD1. The CDR3 length is 15 residues. The CDR3 DNA is TGTGCCAGCAGAACGGGACAGGGAGCCAAAAACACTCAGTACTTC. Its translation is CASRTGQGAKNTQYF.

There are a few counts of this clonotype. The V and J genes are TRBV6-1 and TRBJ2-5; D is perhaps TRBD1 (7 bases). This CDR3 comprises 13 residues. The V end was cut by 6 bases, the J end by 4 bases, with 12 bases between. Germline V gives CDR1 MNHNS, CDR2 SASEGT. The CDR3 is CASRARGVETQYF. Written as DNA, the CDR3 is TGTGCCAGCAGGGCCAGGGGGGTAGAGACCCAGTACTTC.

On this clonotype itself: Being one base from a much bigger clone, this may be a read error. The chain uses TRBV6-5 and TRBJ2-3; 8 positions agree with TRBD1. The CDR3 runs 12 residues. Germline V gene lookup returns CDR1 MNHEY and CDR2 SVGAGI. CDR3 nucleotides: TGTGCCACAGGACAGGGCACAGATGCGCAGTATTTT. Amino acid sequence: CATGQGTDAQYF.

Here the CDR3 DNA reads TGTGCCAGCAGCCCTCAGGGTCCTCCTACTACCTACGAGCAGTACTTC. It encodes CASSPQGPPTTYEQYF. This chain joins TRBV14 and TRBJ2-7; D might be TRBD1 (5 bases). CDR1 is SGHDN and CDR2 is FVKESK in the germline V gene. The CDR3 totals 16 residues. Trimming removed 4 bases at V and 2 bases at J, with 18 bases between.

The V and J genes are TRBV12-3 or TRBV12-4 and TRBJ2-1, with D tentatively TRBD1 or TRBD2 (5 bases each). The J call is in doubt because the DNA end fits TRBJ2-7 better. The CDR3 contains 15 residues. The CDR3 DNA reads TGTGCCAGCAGTTTAGGGGGACCACTATTCAATGAGCAGTACTTC. It translates to CASSLGGPLFNEQYF.

The chain couples TRBV12-3 or TRBV12-4 to TRBJ2-7; D tentatively reads TRBD1 or TRBD2 (5 bases each). The CDR3 extends over 14 amino acids. The ends were cut back, 7 bases at V and 0 bases at J, with 13 bases in the middle. CDR3 residues: CASTRGVSSYEQYF. The CDR3 nucleotides are TGTGCCAGCACCCGGGGCGTAAGCTCCTACGAGCAGTACTTC.

J is TRBJ2-5 and V is TRBV19; D is ambiguous. The CDR3 runs 13 residues. V shed 0 bases and J shed 7 bases, with 9 bases lying between them. The germline gives CDR1 LNHDA, CDR2 SQIVND (reference sequence). CDR3 DNA sequence: TGTGCCAGTAGTATAGATTGGGTGGGGACCCAGTACTTC. Protein sequence: CASSIDWVGTQYF.

This clonotype was seen a handful of times. V usage is TRBV10-1 and J usage is TRBJ2-3; 7 bases agree with TRBD2. There are 16 residues in the CDR3. In germline, CDR1 is WNHNN, CDR2 SYGVQD (reference sequence). V was pared by 2 bases and J by 0 bases, with 5 bases of the junction left unmatched. As DNA, the CDR3 is TGCGCCAGCAGTGAGAAGTGGGGGGGTAGCACAGATACGCAGTATTTT. It is translated as CASSEKWGGSTDTQYF.

Note on this clonotype: At one of its ends the junction is not consistent with the germline gene, which may arise from a read error. For the CDR3, the DNA is TGCGGTGCTATGGAATGGGCCAAAAACATTCAGTACTTC. This gives the protein CGAMEWAKNIQYF. The chain joins TRBV20-1 to TRBJ2-4; D call uncertain. Germline V gene data show CDR1 as DFQATT and CDR2 as SNEGSKA (reference sequence). The CDR3 is 13 residues long.

The V gene is TRBV29-1, the J gene TRBJ2-4, with a weak D call TRBD2 (5 bases). The DNA end is a closer match to TRBJ2-5, so the J assignment may be wrong. The V gene's germline CDR1 is SQVTM and CDR2 ANQGSEA. CDR3 size: 13 residues. CDR3 protein: CSVIRRAQETQYF. CDR3 sequence (DNA): TGCAGCGTGATACGGCGGGCACAAGAGACCCAGTACTTC.

The chain employs TRBV4-1 and TRBJ1-2; TRBD1 matches 7 bases. Trimming at V came to 1 base and at J to 4 bases, leaving 3 bases not matched to a gene. The CDR3 consists of 14 residues. The germline CDR1 and CDR2 sequences are MGHRA and YSYEKL. The CDR3 DNA reads TGCGCCAGCAGCCAAGTTGGGACAGCCTATGGCTACACCTTC. Translating gives CASSQVGTAYGYTF.

The V gene is TRBV6-5, the J gene TRBJ2-1, with D perhaps matching TRBD1 (6 bases). The CDR3 loop spans 16 amino acids. CDR1 and CDR2 from the germline V gene are MNHEY and SVGAGI. V lost 6 bases to trimming and J lost 6 bases, with 21 bases between them. CDR3 nucleotides: TGTGCCAGCAGGATGCTCGGGACACCACAAGGCAATGAGCAGTTCTTC. Its protein is CASRMLGTPQGNEQFF.

This clonotype appeared a few times. Here the CDR3 reads CAISVDSGGPYEQYF. CDR3 DNA: TGTGCCATCAGTGTAGATTCAGGGGGCCCCTACGAGCAGTACTTC. This sequence joins TRBV10-3 and TRBJ2-7; 8 bases align to TRBD1. Germline-derived CDR1 and CDR2 are ENHRY and SYGVKD. CDR3 length: 15 residues. J lost 2 bases, V lost 4 bases, and 7 bases had no gene match.

The chain couples TRBV5-1 to TRBJ1-2; 8 nucleotides match TRBD1. J lost 0 bases, V lost 0 bases, and 10 bases had no gene match. The CDR3 loop spans 18 amino acids. Per germline, CDR1 SGHRS and CDR2 YFSETQ. The CDR3 DNA reads as TGCGCCAGCAGCTTGGTGGGGGACAGGTTGCAAGCTAACTATGGCTACACCTTC. It codes for CASSLVGDRLQANYGYTF.

This chain joins TRBV9 and TRBJ2-5, with 14 bases matching TRBD2. V was clipped by 3 bases and J by 5 bases; unmatched bases: 6. The CDR3 contains 16 residues. From germline, CDR1 is SGDLS and CDR2 YYNGEE. The CDR3 DNA is TGTGCCAGCAGCGCGACTAGCGGGGGGGCTGGGGAGACCCAGTACTTC. As protein: CASSATSGGAGETQYF.

This clonotype was seen a few times. The V gene is TRBV2, the J gene TRBJ2-7; 7 bases map to TRBD2. This CDR3 has 13 amino acids. The germline CDR1 and CDR2 sequences are SNHLY and FYNNEI. The V and J ends lost 7 bases and 2 bases, in that order; junction bases with no gene match: 5. The CDR3 coding sequence is TGTGCCAGCACTGGGAGGGAAACCTACGAGCAGTACTTC. It codes for CASTGRETYEQYF.

This chain connects TRBV7-2 to TRBJ1-2; D might be TRBD1 (6 bases). In germline, CDR1 is SGHTA, CDR2 FQGNSA. V gave up 5 bases and J gave up 1 base, with 11 bases separating them. The CDR3 is 14 residues long. CDR3 in DNA: TGTGCCAGCAGCGTACAGGGATTTAACTATGGCTACACCTTC. It translates to CASSVQGFNYGYTF. The full variable domain, with the rest looked up from reference TRBV7-2 and TRBJ1-2, is GAGVSQSPSNKVTEKGKDVELRCDPISGHTALYWYRQSLGQGLEFLIYFQGNSAPDKSGLPSDRFSAERTGGSVSTLTIQRTQQEDSAVYLCASSVQGFNYGYTFGSGTRLTVV.

The rearrangement links TRBV29-1 to TRBJ2-7; 7 bases agree with TRBD2. TRBJ2-5 explains the end of the DNA better; the J call may be wrong. CDR1 and CDR2 (germline): SQVTM, ANQGSEA. This CDR3 region has 11 residues. CDR3 sequence (DNA): TGCAGCGTTGAGGGGGGGGGGACCCAGTACTTC. Protein sequence: CSVEGGGTQYF.

The genes are TRBV6-2 or TRBV6-3 and TRBJ2-3; possible D gene TRBD2, 6 bases. Trimming pared 2 bases from V and 0 bases from J, leaving 9 bases between. Germline V gene data show CDR1 as MNHEY and CDR2 as SVGEGT. The CDR3 runs 15 residues. Written as DNA, the CDR3 is TGTGCCAGCAGTTACCTCGGGACTAGCACAGATACGCAGTATTTT. Residues: CASSYLGTSTDTQYF.

The chain links TRBV5-1 to TRBJ2-3, with 10 bases lining up with TRBD1. In germline, CDR1 is SGHRS, CDR2 YFSETQ. V lost 4 bases, J lost 6 bases, and 5 bases stayed unmatched. This CDR3 has 14 residues. The CDR3 region is CASSQTGGPDTQYF. CDR3 in DNA: TGCGCCAGCAGCCAGACAGGGGGCCCGGATACGCAGTATTTT.

This chain joins TRBV7-9 and TRBJ1-5; weak D call: TRBD1 (5 bases). CDR3 length equals 15 residues. Trimming stripped 5 bases from V and 6 bases from J, with 17 bases between. Germline V CDR1 and CDR2: SEHNR, FQNEAQ (reference sequence). CDR3: CASSPSGVAIQPQHF. In nucleotides, the CDR3 is TGTGCCAGCAGCCCCTCGGGGGTAGCAATTCAGCCCCAGCATTTT.

The chain carries TRBV18 and TRBJ2-5; tentative D call: TRBD2 (5 bases). This CDR3 has 15 residues. Looked up from germline, CDR1 is KGHSH and CDR2 is LQKENI. Trimming cost V 3 bases and J 11 bases, with 22 bases left between them. The CDR3 loop reads CASSPESGLRGEQYF. The CDR3, as DNA: TGTGCCAGCTCACCTGAATCCGGACTGAGAGGAGAGCAGTACTTC.

The V call is TRBV28, the J call TRBJ2-7, with D possibly being TRBD2 (5 bases). Looked up from germline, CDR1 is MDHEN and CDR2 is SYDVKM. This CDR3 is 14 amino acids long. Trimming cost V 6 bases and J 0 bases, with 12 bases left between them. The CDR3 DNA reads as TGTGCCAGCAGCCCCGAGGGTCCCTCCTACGAGCAGTACTTC. Encoded protein: CASSPEGPSYEQYF.

The chain is built from TRBV6-2 or TRBV6-3 and TRBJ1-5, with D possibly being TRBD1 (6 bases). The ends were cut back, 2 bases at V and 4 bases at J, with 9 bases in the middle. Germline CDR1 is MNHEY and CDR2 is SVGEGT. The CDR3 length is 14 residues. CDR3 loop: CASSYPTGNQPQHF. CDR3 bases: TGTGCCAGCAGTTACCCGACAGGTAATCAGCCCCAGCATTTT.

This clonotype was counted only a few times. The gene calls are TRBV3-1 and TRBJ1-1, with D maybe TRBD1 (6 bases). Germline CDR1 and CDR2: LGHDT and YNNKEL (reference sequence). CDR3 size: 14 residues. V gave up 0 bases and J gave up 5 bases, with 10 bases separating them. The CDR3: CASSQDLQGTEAFF. CDR3 nucleotide sequence: TGTGCCAGCAGCCAAGATCTTCAGGGGACTGAAGCTTTCTTT.

CDR3 DNA: TGTGCCAGCAGCCGGGGACTAGCGGGGGGGCCCAGAGGCACAGATACGCAGTATTTT. This encodes CASSRGLAGGPRGTDTQYF. The J gene is TRBJ2-3, the V gene TRBV11-2; 16 nucleotides agree with TRBD2. Germline V CDR1 and CDR2: SGHAT, FQNNGV. The CDR3 length is 19 residues. The junction had 9 bases not matched to a gene; V was cut back by 5 bases and J by 1 base.

This clonotype has just a few counts. V and J are TRBV27 and TRBJ2-1; D is undetermined. CDR3 length: 12 amino acids. CDR1 is MNHEY and CDR2 is SMNVEV in the germline V gene (reference sequence). Trimming cost V 5 bases and J 9 bases, with 11 bases left between them. The CDR3 sequence: CASSPSWGEQFF. CDR3 sequence (DNA): TGTGCCAGCAGTCCAAGTTGGGGTGAGCAGTTCTTC.

This sequence joins TRBV6-5 and TRBJ1-4, with unresolved D. Trimming cost V 2 bases and J 2 bases, with 12 bases left between them. Germline loops: CDR1 MNHEY, CDR2 SVGAGI. This CDR3 contains 16 residues. The CDR3, as DNA: TGTGCCAGCAGTTACCGGAGGGAGGCCACTAATGAAAAACTGTTTTTT. Amino acids: CASSYRREATNEKLFF.

The V call is TRBV6-6, the J call TRBJ2-4; D gene ambiguous. The DNA matches TRBJ2-5 better at its end, which makes the J call doubtful. CDR1 is MNHNY and CDR2 is SVGAGI in the germline V gene (reference sequence). CDR3 length equals 10 residues. CDR3: CASALETQYF. DNA for the CDR3: TGTGCCAGCGCCTTAGAGACCCAGTACTTC.

The chain employs TRBV7-2 and TRBJ2-7; 9 positions match TRBD1. Germline values: CDR1 SGHTA, CDR2 FQGNSA. With 6 bases clipped from V and 2 bases from J, the junction kept 11 bases outside the gene matches. This CDR3 is 16 amino acids long. The CDR3 nucleotides read TGTGCCAGCAGTCGGTCCGGGACAGGGACCGCCTACGAGCAGTACTTC. This sequence encodes CASSRSGTGTAYEQYF.